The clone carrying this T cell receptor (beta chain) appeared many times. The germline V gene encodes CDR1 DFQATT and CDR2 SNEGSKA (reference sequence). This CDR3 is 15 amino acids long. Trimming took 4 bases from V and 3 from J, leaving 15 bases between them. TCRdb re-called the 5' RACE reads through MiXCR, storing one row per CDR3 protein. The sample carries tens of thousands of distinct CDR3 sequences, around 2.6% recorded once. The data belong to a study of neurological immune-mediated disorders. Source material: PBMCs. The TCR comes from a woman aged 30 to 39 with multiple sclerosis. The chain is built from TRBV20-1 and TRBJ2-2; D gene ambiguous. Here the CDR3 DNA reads TGCAGTGCTACCCGTAAGATATCCCACACCGGGGAGCTGTTTTTT. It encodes CSATRKISHTGELFF.